A single sample gave rise to the 25 T cell receptor beta chains below, sequenced in a study of glioma-infiltrating T cells after dendritic cell vaccination. Time point given: after dendritic cell vaccination, including at tumor progression/relapse. Sequencing was performed with immunoSEQ multiplex PCR; in TCRdb, only in-frame clones are kept and a portion is missing. The sample lists around 92,000 clones, roughly 80% occurring once. Sequences were derived from blood, sampled after dendritic cell vaccination. Receptors were obtained from a human donor with glioblastoma.

The chain combines TRBV27 with TRBJ2-1; 8 bases line up with TRBD1. Losses at the gene ends were 8 bases for V and 6 bases for J; bases not matched to a gene: 9. Germline V CDR1 and CDR2: MNHEY, SMNVEV (reference sequence). The CDR3 has 14 amino acids. The CDR3 loop is CASRTGQGINEQFF. In DNA, the CDR3 is TGTGCCAGCCGGACTGGACAGGGTATCAATGAGCAGTTCTTC.

The rearrangement joins TRBV15 to TRBJ1-2; weak D call: TRBD1 (5 bases). The V gene lost 1 base and the J gene lost 0 bases, with 21 bases spanning the gap. Germline V gene sequence: CDR1 LNHNV, CDR2 YYDKDF (reference sequence). The CDR3 loop spans 19 amino acids. The CDR3 DNA is TGTGCCACCAGCAGAGGGGGGGGACGGGGGATTGGGGCTAACTATGGCTACACCTTC. It is translated as CATSRGGGRGIGANYGYTF.

CDR3 protein: CASSQRRQEAFF. The DNA for the CDR3 is TGCGCCAGCAGCCAAAGGAGGCAAGAAGCTTTCTTT. The chain carries TRBV4-1 and TRBJ1-1; D gene uncertain. The CDR3 loop spans 12 amino acids. The V gene's germline CDR1 is MGHRA and CDR2 YSYEKL. V dropped 2 bases and J dropped 8 bases, with 9 bases sitting between them.

The chain joins TRBV7-2 to TRBJ2-7, with TRBD1 matching 8 bases. Per the germline V gene, CDR1 is SGHTA and CDR2 is FQGNSA. The CDR3 loop spans 15 amino acids. Unmatched junction bases numbered 9, after V lost 5 bases and J lost 3 bases. Here the CDR3 reads CASSLQQGAFYEQYF. CDR3 nucleotides: TGTGCCAGCAGCCTCCAGCAGGGGGCATTCTACGAGCAGTACTTC.

This clone was seen only a few times. The V gene is TRBV7-9, the J gene TRBJ2-1; TRBD1 agrees at 7 bases. V lost 4 bases and J lost 2; bases outside the gene matches: 2. This CDR3 has 14 residues. Germline CDR1 SEHNR, CDR2 FQNEAQ (reference sequence). CDR3 nucleotides: TGTGCCAGCAGCTGGCAGGGGGCCTACAATGAGCAGTTCTTC. It translates to CASSWQGAYNEQFF.

The chain combines TRBV7-3 with TRBJ1-1; no clear D gene. Germline CDR1 SGHTA, CDR2 FQGTGA. Trimming removed 5 bases at V and 7 bases at J, with 14 bases between. The CDR3 has 13 amino acids. The CDR3 DNA reads as TGTGCCAGCAGCCCACTGGGGAGAGGTGAAGCTTTCTTT. It is translated as CASSPLGRGEAFF.

The V and J genes are TRBV19 and TRBJ1-5, with TRBD1 as a possible D gene (5 bases). The CDR3 consists of 14 residues. V was shortened by 7 bases and J by 3 bases, with 13 bases between the two germline ends. CDR1 LNHDA and CDR2 SQIVND come from the germline V gene (reference sequence). The CDR3 nucleotides are TGTGCCAGTACAGGGATCCCATCCAATCAGCCCCAGCATTTT. Amino acid sequence: CASTGIPSNQPQHF.

The chain couples TRBV2 to TRBJ2-7, with D tentatively TRBD1 (6 bases). The CDR3 extends over 14 amino acids. V was clipped by 7 bases and J by 9 bases, with 22 bases between them. The germline gives CDR1 SNHLY, CDR2 FYNNEI. The CDR3 region is CASTEQGPLIVQYF. Written as DNA, the CDR3 is TGTGCCAGCACCGAACAGGGCCCCCTCATAGTGCAGTACTTC.

The CDR3, as DNA: TGTGCCAGCAGCTTGGCAGGTGCCTCCAATCAGCCCCAGCATTTT. It is translated as CASSLAGASNQPQHF. V is TRBV5-6 and J is TRBJ1-5, with D hard to call. This CDR3 comprises 15 residues. Per germline, CDR1 SGHDT and CDR2 YYEEEE. Between the trimmed V and J ends, which lost 0 bases and 3 bases, there was a span of 10 bases.

CDR3 residues: CASSSERGGGEQFF. The CDR3 coding sequence is TGTGCCAGCAGTTCAGAGCGGGGGGGCGGTGAGCAGTTCTTC. This chain uses TRBV6-5 with TRBJ2-1; 10 bases are a match to TRBD2. The length of the CDR3 is 14 residues. Germline assignment: CDR1 MNHEY and CDR2 SVGAGI. With 4 bases clipped from V and 9 bases from J, the junction kept 6 bases outside the gene matches.

The CDR3 sequence is CASSFPGLAAPGEQFF. CDR3 coding DNA: TGTGCCAGCAGCTTTCCGGGACTAGCGGCCCCAGGGGAGCAGTTCTTC. This chain uses TRBV7-2 with TRBJ2-1, with TRBD2 identical over 11 bases. CDR1 is SGHTA and CDR2 is FQGNSA in the germline V gene. V was pared by 3 bases and J by 10 bases, with 11 bases of the junction left unmatched. The CDR3 sequence is 16 residues long. The full variable domain, rest sourced from reference TRBV7-2 and TRBJ2-1, is GAGVSQSPSNKVTEKGKDVELRCDPISGHTALYWYRQSLGQGLEFLIYFQGNSAPDKSGLPSDRFSAERTGGSVSTLTIQRTQQEDSAVYLCASSFPGLAAPGEQFFGPGTRLTVL.

DNA for the CDR3: TGTGCCAGCAGCTTGTTCTGGACTAGCGGTCCGCTAGGGGAGCAGTTCTTC. It is translated as CASSLFWTSGPLGEQFF. The V call is TRBV5-4, the J call TRBJ2-1, with 10 positions matching TRBD2. The CDR3 is 17 amino acids. Germline assignment: CDR1 SGHNT and CDR2 YYREEE (reference sequence). With 1 base clipped from V and 10 bases from J, the junction kept 14 bases outside the gene matches.

V and J are TRBV27 and TRBJ2-7; 11 bases align to TRBD2. With 0 bases clipped from V and 2 bases from J, the junction kept 3 bases outside the gene matches. This CDR3 has 16 amino acids. Germline loops: CDR1 MNHEY, CDR2 SMNVEV (reference sequence). The CDR3 protein is CASSLSGLAATYEQYF. CDR3 sequence (DNA): TGTGCCAGCAGTTTATCGGGACTAGCGGCGACCTACGAGCAGTACTTC.

The V call is TRBV5-1, the J call TRBJ1-2; TRBD1 agrees at 7 bases. The V and J ends lost 0 bases and 2 bases, in that order; junction bases with no gene match: 4. The CDR3 runs 15 residues. Germline V gene data show CDR1 as SGHRS and CDR2 as YFSETQ. The CDR3 region is CASSLAATGNYGYTF. The DNA of the CDR3 is TGCGCCAGCAGCTTGGCCGCGACAGGGAACTATGGCTACACCTTC.

V is TRBV10-3 and J is TRBJ1-3, with 9 nucleotides matching TRBD1. Germline V gene data show CDR1 as ENHRY and CDR2 as SYGVKD. CDR3 length: 15 residues. J lost 2 bases, V lost 5 bases, and 4 bases had no gene match. The CDR3 DNA reads TGTGCCATCAGTAGGGACAGGGCCACTGGAAACACCATATATTTT. This translates into CAISRDRATGNTIYF.

The chain combines TRBV2 with TRBJ1-1; D gene unclear. V lost 7 bases and J lost 1, with 10 bases in between. CDR1 and CDR2 (germline): SNHLY, FYNNEI. This CDR3 is 13 amino acids long. This CDR3 is CASTDFPNTEAFF. Written as DNA, the CDR3 is TGTGCCAGCACAGATTTTCCGAACACTGAAGCTTTCTTT.

The chain has TRBV5-4 and TRBJ2-7; D ambiguous. Germline V gives CDR1 SGHNT, CDR2 YYREEE (reference sequence). The CDR3 consists of 15 residues. Trimming pared 4 bases from V and 2 bases from J, leaving 16 bases between. The CDR3 reads CASSPNGPSPYEQYF. As DNA, the CDR3 is TGTGCCAGCAGCCCCAATGGGCCCTCGCCCTACGAGCAGTACTTC.

The chain employs TRBV27 and TRBJ1-2; no clear D. The V end was cut by 10 bases, the J end by 6 bases, with 18 bases between. Germline V gene sequence: CDR1 MNHEY, CDR2 SMNVEV (reference sequence). This CDR3 is built from 13 residues. The CDR3 coding sequence is TGTGCCAACAAGCACACGGGAGGGAATGGCTACACCTTC. This codes for CANKHTGGNGYTF.

This chain joins TRBV19 and TRBJ1-5, with 9 bases lining up with TRBD1. With 1 base clipped from V and 6 bases from J, the junction kept 7 bases outside the gene matches. CDR3 size: 16 residues. CDR1 and CDR2 (germline): LNHDA, SQIVND (reference sequence). The CDR3: CASSIGPTGGGQPQHF. The DNA of the CDR3 is TGTGCCAGTAGTATAGGCCCTACAGGGGGCGGTCAGCCCCAGCATTTT.

CDR3: CAWTTGPHEQYF. The CDR3 DNA follows: TGTGCCTGGACGACAGGACCGCACGAGCAGTACTTC. V gene TRBV30 combines with J gene TRBJ2-7; D is perhaps TRBD1 (6 bases). V dropped 4 bases and J dropped 5 bases, with 12 bases sitting between them. CDR1 and CDR2 (germline): GTSNPN, SVGIG (reference sequence). The CDR3 runs to 12 residues.

A few counts support this clone. The gene calls are TRBV5-1 and TRBJ1-2, with TRBD1 matching 12 bases. Germline-derived CDR1 and CDR2 are SGHRS and YFSETQ. The length of the CDR3 is 18 residues. V gave up 0 bases and J gave up 8 bases; unmatched junction bases: 14. CDR3 bases: TGCGCCAGCAGCTTGGCCCTGCCGGGACAGGGGGCTTTGCGGGGCTACACCTTC. Protein product: CASSLALPGQGALRGYTF. Full variable domain (remainder filled in from reference TRBV5-1 and TRBJ1-2): KAGVTQTPRYLIKTRGQQVTLSCSPISGHRSVSWYQQTPGQGLQFLFEYFSETQRNKGNFPGRFSGRQFSNSRSEMNVSTLELGDSALYLCASSLALPGQGALRGYTFGSGTRLTVV.

V is TRBV30 and J is TRBJ2-1; 7 bases fit TRBD2. The CDR3 runs 14 residues. CDR1 is GTSNPN, CDR2 SVGIG, per germline (reference sequence). V shed 3 bases, J shed 3 bases, and the junction held 5 bases outside the gene matches. CDR3 amino acids: CAWSRDYNYNEQFF. The CDR3 DNA is TGTGCCTGGAGCCGGGACTACAACTACAATGAGCAGTTCTTC. Based on the CDR3 plus reference TRBV30 and TRBJ2-1, the full variable domain is SQTIHQWPATLVQPVGSPLSLECTVEGTSNPNLYWYRQAAGRGLQLLFYSVGIGQISSEVPQNLSASRPQDRQFILSSKKLLLSDSGFYLCAWSRDYNYNEQFFGPGTRLTVL.

The rearrangement joins TRBV28 to TRBJ2-2; TRBD2 is a possible D gene (7 bases). Germline V CDR1 and CDR2: MDHEN, SYDVKM. V lost 5 bases, J lost 4 bases, and 20 bases lay in between. The length of the CDR3 is 17 residues. The CDR3 is CASSQGTTGLLTGELFF. CDR3 DNA: TGTGCCAGCAGTCAGGGGACTACCGGACTACTCACCGGGGAGCTGTTTTTT.

The chain is built from TRBV4-1 and TRBJ2-7; 7 bases are a match to TRBD2. There are 12 residues in the CDR3. The J segment lost 6 bases and the V segment lost 2 bases, leaving 1 base of the junction unmatched. The germline V gene encodes CDR1 MGHRA and CDR2 YSYEKL. CDR3 residues: CASSQIAGEQYF. CDR3 coding DNA: TGCGCCAGCAGCCAAATAGCGGGCGAGCAGTACTTC.

The CDR3 here is CASCRRDTAGNTIYF. CDR3 DNA: TGTGCCAGTTGCCGAAGGGACACTGCTGGAAACACCATATATTTT. The rearrangement links TRBV2 to TRBJ1-3; D may be TRBD1 (6 bases). The CDR3 totals 15 residues. The ends were cut back, 9 bases at V and 2 bases at J, with 17 bases in the middle. Germline-derived CDR1 and CDR2 are SNHLY and FYNNEI.